The rows below give T cell receptor beta chains drawn from one sample of a study of blood T cells in healthy people across ages. TCRdb re-derived calls from the 5' RACE reads in MiXCR, one entry per CDR3 protein. Of approximately 690,000 distinct CDR3 sequences listed, 58% are singletons. Sequenced: blood. The source of these receptors is a man between 60 and 75 years old in good health. Each CDR3 is given without its conserved first and last residue. Fields, in order: V gene, J gene, CDR3 protein.

TRBV5-1	TRBJ2-1	ASSVTGAGDEQF
TRBV20-1	.	SARGPIAAETQY
TRBV12-3/TRBV12-4	TRBJ2-1	ASRAVGSTYNEQF
TRBV10-3	TRBJ2-5	AIRTDRARQETQY
TRBV29-1	TRBJ2-3	SVSRGDSTDTQY
TRBV24-1	TRBJ2-3	ATSDRQSPSTDTQY
TRBV20-1	TRBJ1-2	SARHRVDYGYT
TRBV20-1	TRBJ2-7	GAPGVYEQY
TRBV29-1	TRBJ1-1	SVRLDTSNTEAF
TRBV28	TRBJ2-1	ASSPGGGLREQF
TRBV6-4	TRBJ2-1	ASSGQGAGEQF
TRBV3-1	TRBJ2-4	ASSARDREQY
TRBV14	TRBJ2-3	ASSQGTSTDTQY
TRBV25-1	TRBJ2-2	ASSAPGTSITGELF
TRBV25-1	TRBJ1-4	ASGRDEKLF
TRBV10-3	TRBJ1-1	AIGGTVNTEAF
TRBV3-1	TRBJ2-1	ASSQTPGLAGGEQF
TRBV20-1	TRBJ2-1	SAGRAGQNNEQF
TRBV11-2	TRBJ1-2	ASSLEGRRANGYT
TRBV6-6	TRBJ2-5	ASRRVEETQY